Below are 14 T cell receptor beta chains sequenced from a single sample in a study of blood T cell repertoires in COVID-19 (TCRdb year 2020). Library construction relied on the immunoSEQ multiplex PCR assay. Drawn from immuneACCESS, this table holds only the in-frame rearrangements with V and J called that TCRdb kept. Clones are partly lost; checked studies trace under half to an unresolved V gene and leave the rest unexplained. The sample records about 480,000 clones, 88% of which are singletons. 1.5% to 2% of the sample is taken by the ten largest. Sequenced material: PBMCs or T cells enriched from blood (not recorded which). The receptors come from a woman aged 40 to 49 who had recovered from COVID-19.

The CDR3 spells CATSDSGLGGNNQPQHF. DNA for the CDR3: TGTGCCACCAGTGACTCGGGCCTTGGGGGCAACAATCAGCCCCAGCATTTT. This chain uses TRBV24-1 with TRBJ1-5, with a weak D call TRBD1 (6 bases). Germline values: CDR1 KGHDR, CDR2 SFDVKD. V dropped 4 bases and J dropped 3 bases, with 18 bases sitting between them. This CDR3 spans 17 amino acids.

V gene TRBV18 combines with J gene TRBJ1-1; 10 nucleotides agree with TRBD1. This CDR3 spans 16 amino acids. The germline V gene has CDR1 KGHSH and CDR2 LQKENI. V lost 5 bases, J lost 2 bases, and 8 bases stayed unmatched. CDR3 protein: CASSRQGAGINTEAFF. As DNA, the CDR3 is TGTGCCAGCTCAAGACAGGGGGCGGGTATCAACACTGAAGCTTTCTTT. The full variable domain, with the rest looked up from reference TRBV18 and TRBJ1-1, is NAGVMQNPRHLVRRRGQEARLRCSPMKGHSHVYWYRQLPEEGLKFMVYLQKENIIDESGMPKERFSAEFPKEGPSILRIQQVVRGDSAAYFCASSRQGAGINTEAFFGQGTRLTVV.

This clone was seen a few times. The chain couples TRBV14 to TRBJ1-2; TRBD1 agrees at 9 bases. In germline, CDR1 is SGHDN, CDR2 FVKESK. The CDR3 extends over 15 amino acids. V lost 4 bases and J lost 4; bases outside the gene matches: 7. CDR3 bases: TGTGCCAGCAGCCCAGCGGGACAGGGCCTCTATGGCTACACCTTC. As protein: CASSPAGQGLYGYTF.

This clone has a single count. The chain employs TRBV28 and TRBJ2-2; TRBD1 is a possible D gene (5 bases). Trimming took off 4 bases at V and 4 bases at J, with 16 bases between the two ends. The CDR3 spans 16 residues. Germline lookup yields CDR1 MDHEN and CDR2 SYDVKM. The CDR3 spells CASSSLGGAITGELFF. CDR3 DNA sequence: TGTGCCAGCAGTTCCCTCGGTGGGGCTATCACCGGGGAGCTGTTTTTT.

The V call is TRBV10-3, the J call TRBJ1-2; 8 positions agree with TRBD1. Germline CDR1 reads ENHRY; CDR2 reads SYGVKD. Trimming took 4 bases from V and 0 from J; bases not matched to a gene: 4. The CDR3 spans 15 residues. The CDR3 nucleotides are TGTGCCATCAGTGGAGACAGGGGAGCTAACTATGGCTACACCTTC. Its translation is CAISGDRGANYGYTF.

The chain recombines TRBV7-2 with TRBJ2-1, with 9 positions matching TRBD2. In germline, CDR1 is SGHTA, CDR2 FQGNSA. The CDR3 covers 15 residues. J gave up 9 bases and V 5 bases, and 11 bases lay outside the gene matches. CDR3 sequence: CASSPLAGGPAEQFF. The DNA of the CDR3 is TGTGCCAGCAGCCCCCTGGCGGGAGGGCCTGCTGAGCAGTTCTTC.

The CDR3 sequence is CASSAGWTGRFTF. The CDR3 DNA reads TGTGCCAGCAGTGCCGGGTGGACAGGGCGCTTTACCTTC. The chain carries TRBV12-3 or TRBV12-4 and TRBJ1-2; TRBD1 aligns across 8 bases. The V segment lost 5 bases and the J segment 14 bases; nucleotides outside the gene matches: 13. This CDR3 is built from 13 residues.

The gene calls are TRBV7-9 and TRBJ2-1, with D possibly being TRBD2 (6 bases). The V end lost 1 base, the J end lost 8 bases, and 24 bases lay between the germline ends. CDR1 and CDR2 from the germline V gene are SEHNR and FQNEAQ (reference sequence). There are 18 residues in the CDR3. The CDR3 nucleotides read TGTGCCAGCAGCTTAGTGAATATGGGATTCTCCACGGGAGATGAGCAGTTCTTC. Its translation is CASSLVNMGFSTGDEQFF.

The CDR3 DNA is TGTGCCACCAGCAGGGGGACTAGCGGGATCCAAGAGACCCAGTACTTC. It is translated as CATSRGTSGIQETQYF. The chain combines TRBV15 with TRBJ2-5, with 13 bases lining up with TRBD2. V lost 3 bases and J lost 1; bases outside the gene matches: 2. The CDR3 sequence is 16 residues long. CDR1 and CDR2 (germline): LNHNV, YYDKDF (reference sequence).

The rearrangement links TRBV11-2 to TRBJ2-1, with D possibly TRBD2 on 5 matching bases. V was pared by 5 bases and J by 5 bases, with 16 bases between. The CDR3 length is 15 residues. Germline loops: CDR1 SGHAT, CDR2 FQNNGV. CDR3 loop: CASSPRLASHNEQFF. As DNA, the CDR3 is TGTGCCAGCAGCCCGAGGCTAGCTTCCCACAATGAGCAGTTCTTC.

V and J are TRBV29-1 and TRBJ2-3; D is unresolved. V lost 5 bases, J lost 2 bases, and 14 bases lay in between. The CDR3 is 14 residues long. Germline V gene sequence: CDR1 SQVTM, CDR2 ANQGSEA. The CDR3 DNA sequence: TGCAGCGTTAAGACCTTAGCTTCCACAGATACGCAGTATTTT. It translates to CSVKTLASTDTQYF.

This rearrangement joins TRBV27 to TRBJ2-7, with TRBD2 matching over 13 bases. The trim removed 5 bases at V and 3 bases at J, leaving 13 bases unmatched. The CDR3 contains 18 residues. Germline V gene sequence: CDR1 MNHEY, CDR2 SMNVEV (reference sequence). In nucleotides, the CDR3 is TGTGCCAGCAGTCCCGGGACTAGCGGGATGGGGGTTGGCTACGAGCAGTACTTC. Encoded protein: CASSPGTSGMGVGYEQYF.

The V call is TRBV3-1 (or the pseudogene TRBV3-2), the J call TRBJ2-7; weak D call: TRBD2 (5 bases). CDR1 and CDR2 (germline): LGHDT, YNNKEL (reference sequence). With 0 bases removed from V and 4 bases from J, the gap between germline ends came to 13 bases. This CDR3 region has 15 residues. The CDR3 loop reads CASSQEESGGYEQYF. In DNA, the CDR3 is TGTGCCAGCAGCCAAGAGGAGAGTGGCGGGTACGAGCAGTACTTC.

The rearrangement links TRBV6-5 to TRBJ1-5; unclear D gene. Trimming left V 7 bases short and J 4 bases short, with 14 bases between. The CDR3 extends over 14 amino acids. Germline assignment: CDR1 MNHEY and CDR2 SVGAGI. The CDR3, as DNA: TGTGCCAGCAACCCCCGAGGGTGGAATCAGCCCCAGCATTTT. Translating it yields CASNPRGWNQPQHF.